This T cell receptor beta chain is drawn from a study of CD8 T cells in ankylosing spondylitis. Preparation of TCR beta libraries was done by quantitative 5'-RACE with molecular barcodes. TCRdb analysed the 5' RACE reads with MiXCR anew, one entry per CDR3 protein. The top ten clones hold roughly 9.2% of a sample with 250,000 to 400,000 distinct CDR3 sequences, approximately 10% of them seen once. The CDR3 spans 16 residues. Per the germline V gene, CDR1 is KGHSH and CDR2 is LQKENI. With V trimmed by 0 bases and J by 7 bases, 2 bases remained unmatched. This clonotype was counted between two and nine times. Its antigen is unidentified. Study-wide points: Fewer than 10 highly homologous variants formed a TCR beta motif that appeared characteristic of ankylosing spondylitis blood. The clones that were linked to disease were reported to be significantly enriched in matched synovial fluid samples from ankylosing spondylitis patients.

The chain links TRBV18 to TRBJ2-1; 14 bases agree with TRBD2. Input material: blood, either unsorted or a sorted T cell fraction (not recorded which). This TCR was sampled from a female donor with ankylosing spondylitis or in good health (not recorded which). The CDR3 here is CASSPPTSGRGNEQFF. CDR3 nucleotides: TGTGCCAGCTCACCACCGACTAGCGGGAGGGGTAATGAGCAGTTCTTC.